This record covers a single T cell receptor (beta chain). Original data processing: Amplification of reference gene primers was used by the study to estimate nucleated cell counts. Generated by immunoSEQ multiplex PCR, the TCRdb table keeps only in-frame clones and is missing some. The V and J calls and the clone size are those of that table, but D and trimming were determined from the DNA. The top ten clones hold around 25% of a sample with about 42,000 clones, roughly 87% of them seen once. The record originates from a study of blood T cell repertoires in COVID-19. At the level of the study: Acute and convalescent COVID-19 specimens originated in the United States, Italy and Spain. Sources were T cells, B-cell-depleted T cells, or PBMCs; the material itself was cDNA or gDNA.

The germline CDR1 and CDR2 sequences are MDHEN and SYDVKM. CDR3 length equals 17 residues. V was pared by 6 bases and J by 3 bases, with 21 bases between. The J gene is TRBJ2-1, the V gene TRBV28; TRBD2 is a possible D gene (7 bases). The TCR originated in an elderly woman in a cohort sampled during active or convalescent COVID-19. The specimen sequenced was peripheral blood. As DNA, the CDR3 is TGTGCCAGCAGGAGCCACAAGGGGGGGGGCTTCTACAATGAGCAGTTCTTC. Its protein product is CASRSHKGGGFYNEQFF.